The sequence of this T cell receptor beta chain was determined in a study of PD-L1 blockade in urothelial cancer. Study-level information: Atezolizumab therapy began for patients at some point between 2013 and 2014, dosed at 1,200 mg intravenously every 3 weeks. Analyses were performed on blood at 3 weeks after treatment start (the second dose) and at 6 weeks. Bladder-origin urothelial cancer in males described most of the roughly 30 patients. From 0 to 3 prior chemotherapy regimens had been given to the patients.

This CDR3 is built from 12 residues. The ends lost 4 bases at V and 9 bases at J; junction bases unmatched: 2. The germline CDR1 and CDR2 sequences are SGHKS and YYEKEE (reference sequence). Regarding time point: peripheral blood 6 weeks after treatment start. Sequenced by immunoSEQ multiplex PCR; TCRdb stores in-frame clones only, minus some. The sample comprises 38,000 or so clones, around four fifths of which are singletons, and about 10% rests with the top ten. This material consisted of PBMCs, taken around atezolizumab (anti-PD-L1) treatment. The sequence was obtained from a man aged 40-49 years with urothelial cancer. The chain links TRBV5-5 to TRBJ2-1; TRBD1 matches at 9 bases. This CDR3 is CASSNRGREQFF. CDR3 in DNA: TGTGCCAGCAGCAACAGGGGGCGTGAGCAGTTCTTC.